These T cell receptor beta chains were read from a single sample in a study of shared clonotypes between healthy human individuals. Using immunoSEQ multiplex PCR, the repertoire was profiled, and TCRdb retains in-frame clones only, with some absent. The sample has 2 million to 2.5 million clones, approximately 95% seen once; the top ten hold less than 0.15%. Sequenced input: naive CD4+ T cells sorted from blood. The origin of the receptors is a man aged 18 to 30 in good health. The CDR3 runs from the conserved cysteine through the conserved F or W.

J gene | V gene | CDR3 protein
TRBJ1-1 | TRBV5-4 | CASSPESRGRTEAFF
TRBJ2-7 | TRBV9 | CASSAGTALDYEQYF
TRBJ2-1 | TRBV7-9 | CASRHQSDEQFF
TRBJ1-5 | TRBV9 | CASSVEGFSNQPQHF
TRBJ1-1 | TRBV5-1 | CASSLQGGTEAFF
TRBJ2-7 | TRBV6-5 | CASSADSYEQYF
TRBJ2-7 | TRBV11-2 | CASSSLRDRTISYEQYF
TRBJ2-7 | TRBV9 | CASSVGQGVNHEQYF
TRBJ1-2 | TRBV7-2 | CASSPGTLNYGYTF
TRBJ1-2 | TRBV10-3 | CAISDYGQGQGYTF
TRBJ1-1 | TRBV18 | CASSPPNRVRPEAFF
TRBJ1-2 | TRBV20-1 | CSARGIGGYTF
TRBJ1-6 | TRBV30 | CAWSESVNNSPLHF
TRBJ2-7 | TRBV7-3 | CASSLTKSHEQYF
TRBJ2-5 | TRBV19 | CASSYPGKETQYF
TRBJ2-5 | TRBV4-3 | CASSQDRGAKTQYF
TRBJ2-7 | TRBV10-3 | CAISYLSGAGEQYF
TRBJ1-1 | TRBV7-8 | CASSLGPEGLGTEAFF
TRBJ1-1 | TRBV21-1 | CASRRPDPRTFF
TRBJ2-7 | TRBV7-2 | CASSSYSYEQYF
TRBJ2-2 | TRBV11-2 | CATRGGGNTGELFF
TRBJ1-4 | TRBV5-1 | CASSLGTSRYEKLFF
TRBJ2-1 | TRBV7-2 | CASSLGSGGREQFF
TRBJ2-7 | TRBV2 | CASSLDGTYEQYF
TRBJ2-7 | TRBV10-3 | CAISAGGSSYEQYF
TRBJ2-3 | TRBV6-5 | CASSYRMAFGTDTQYF
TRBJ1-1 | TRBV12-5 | CASGLGPGPEAFF
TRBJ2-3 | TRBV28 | CASTLSGTSGTDTQYF
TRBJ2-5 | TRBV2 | CASSGDRSGRETQYF
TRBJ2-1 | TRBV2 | CASSEDGGRDNEQFF
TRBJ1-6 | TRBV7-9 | CASRMDRNNSPLHF
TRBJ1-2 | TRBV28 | CASSSPGQGGGSGYTF
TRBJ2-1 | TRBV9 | CASSVGLAGFYNEQFF
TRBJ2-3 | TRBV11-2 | CASSSWTSGRAGDTQYF
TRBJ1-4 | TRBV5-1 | CASSLGHNIATNEKLFF
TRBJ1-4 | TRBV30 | CAWRGGRNEKLFF
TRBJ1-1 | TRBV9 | CASSAGGAGTEAFF
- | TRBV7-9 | CASSNTEQYF
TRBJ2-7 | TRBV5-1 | CASSLDRRAWGEQYF
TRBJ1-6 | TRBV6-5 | CASSYTGTEGSPLHF
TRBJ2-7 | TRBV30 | CAWSVQGLSYEQYF
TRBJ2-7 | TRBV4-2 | CASSQDVSGGAYEQYF
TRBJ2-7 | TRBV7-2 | CASSLGIHYEQYF
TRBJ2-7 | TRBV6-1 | CASSSTRGSYEQYF
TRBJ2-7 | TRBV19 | CASSLGDLGTYEQYF
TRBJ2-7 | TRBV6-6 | CASGNHPAYEQYF
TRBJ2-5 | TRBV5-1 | CASSSTGYQETQYF
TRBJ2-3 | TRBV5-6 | CASSTSPAGPDTQYF
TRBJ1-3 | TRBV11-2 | CASSLRAVGNTIYF
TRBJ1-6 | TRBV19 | CASSIMDGNSPLHF
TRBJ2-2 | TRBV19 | CASSPLGGKDTGELFF
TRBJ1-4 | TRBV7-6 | CASSLGGPGQGAEKLFF
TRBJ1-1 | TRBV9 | CASSSQGRNTEAFF